Shown below are 29 T cell receptor beta chains from a single sample sequenced in a study of blood T cells in healthy people across ages. Combining a sample-barcoded 5' primer with a J-beta primer mix, a second PCR ran for 7 to 11 cycles. Each CDR3 protein is one row after TCRdb ran MiXCR on the 5' RACE reads. This sample has about 930,000 distinct CDR3 sequences, with under 35% found just once. These same records also appear under a second study, on T cells of mothers and their children.

The sequenced sample consisted of blood. These receptor sequences come from a woman between 40 and 50 years old in good health.

The sample holds many counts of this clonotype. The chain employs TRBV6-2 or TRBV6-3 and TRBJ2-5; D gene ambiguous. The V and J ends lost 3 bases and 1 base respectively, with 6 bases between them. The CDR3 has 13 residues. Germline CDR1 MNHEY, CDR2 SVGEGT. The CDR3 is CASSYGSQETQYF. The CDR3 bases are TGTGCCAGCAGTTATGGCAGCCAAGAGACCCAGTACTTC.

This sequence joins TRBV15 and TRBJ1-5; tentatively, D is TRBD1 (5 bases). This CDR3 has 14 residues. V was trimmed by 0 bases and J by 6 bases, leaving 9 bases between them. Germline values: CDR1 LNHNV, CDR2 YYDKDF (reference sequence). The DNA for the CDR3 is TGTGCCACCAGCAGAGAGACAGAGACTCAGCCCCAGCATTTT. The encoded protein is CATSRETETQPQHF.

This clonotype was observed at least ten times. V and J are TRBV28 and TRBJ2-7; D unclear. CDR3 length: 13 amino acids. Per the germline V gene, CDR1 is MDHEN and CDR2 is SYDVKM. Trimming shortened V by 0 bases and J by 2 bases, and 5 bases separated the two germline ends. The CDR3 loop reads CASSLWDAYEQYF. The CDR3, as DNA: TGTGCCAGCAGTTTATGGGACGCCTACGAGCAGTACTTC.

The chain uses TRBV4-3 and TRBJ1-3; possible D gene TRBD1, 5 bases. This CDR3 contains 19 residues. Germline V gene data show CDR1 as LGHNA and CDR2 as YSLEER. The V and J ends lost 4 bases and 3 bases respectively, with 25 bases between them. Here the CDR3 reads CASSPKSSGTPKNGNTIYF. For the CDR3, the DNA is TGCGCCAGCAGCCCAAAAAGCAGCGGGACCCCAAAAAATGGAAACACCATATATTTT.

This clonotype was seen repeatedly, ten times or more. V and J are TRBV5-1 and TRBJ2-7, with D maybe TRBD1 (7 bases). Trimming stripped 4 bases from V and 7 bases from J, with 18 bases between. This CDR3 is 14 amino acids long. The germline V gene encodes CDR1 SGHRS and CDR2 YFSETQ. CDR3 sequence (DNA): TGCGCCAGCAGCCCCCAGGGGGGCGCTACGGAGCAGTACTTC. This codes for CASSPQGGATEQYF.

At least ten counts were recorded for this clonotype. The genes are TRBV5-1 and TRBJ2-5; possibly TRBD1 for D (6 bases). CDR1 SGHRS and CDR2 YFSETQ come from the germline V gene. Trimming shortened V by 2 bases and J by 5 bases, and 16 bases separated the two germline ends. The CDR3 totals 15 residues. The CDR3 nucleotides read TGCGCCAGCAGCTTACAATCAGGGGCCGGCGAGACCCAGTACTTC. Its protein is CASSLQSGAGETQYF.

This clonotype was detected many times. CDR3 nucleotide sequence: TGTGCCAGCAGCCAAGGACAGGGTGGGATCTACACCTTC. The encoded protein is CASSQGQGGIYTF. The V call is TRBV3-1, the J call TRBJ1-2; 7 bases line up with TRBD1. Germline V CDR1 and CDR2: LGHDT, YNNKEL (reference sequence). CDR3 length: 13 amino acids. Losses at the gene ends were 1 base for V and 10 bases for J; bases not matched to a gene: 6.

This clonotype showed up just a few times. This chain links TRBV20-1 with TRBJ2-6, with D unclear. V was trimmed by 2 bases and J by 4 bases, leaving 18 bases between them. The V gene's germline CDR1 is DFQATT and CDR2 SNEGSKA (reference sequence). CDR3 length: 17 residues. The CDR3 DNA sequence: TGCAGTGCTAGAACTTACCGCGATCGATGGGGGGCCAACGTCCTGACTTTC. This encodes CSARTYRDRWGANVLTF.

The chain links TRBV3-1 to TRBJ1-1, with D perhaps matching TRBD1 (5 bases). V lost 4 bases and J lost 1, with 13 bases in between. Germline-derived CDR1 and CDR2 are LGHDT and YNNKEL (reference sequence). The CDR3 consists of 15 residues. The CDR3 DNA sequence: TGTGCCAGCAGCCCCATTGAGGGGCCGAACACTGAAGCTTTCTTT. Its translation is CASSPIEGPNTEAFF.

This clonotype has a handful of counts. The chain links TRBV27 to TRBJ1-1; D not resolved. The germline V and J ends were trimmed by 0 bases and 5 bases, with 10 bases remaining between them. The CDR3 contains 14 residues. Germline CDR1 MNHEY, CDR2 SMNVEV (reference sequence). The CDR3 region has the DNA TGTGCCAGCAGTTTATCAGTCTTTAGTACTGAAGCTTTCTTT. As protein: CASSLSVFSTEAFF.

This clonotype has just one count. The V gene is TRBV11-1, the J gene TRBJ2-4, with D tentatively TRBD1 or TRBD2 (6 bases each). The tail of the sequence fits TRBJ2-7 better, so the J call may be wrong. The CDR3 runs to 16 residues. The V gene's germline CDR1 is SGHAT and CDR2 FQDESV (reference sequence). In DNA form, the CDR3 reads TGTGCCAGCAGCTTACCGACAGGCCGGGGGAGCTACGAGCAGTACTTC. Translating it yields CASSLPTGRGSYEQYF.

V is TRBV2 and J is TRBJ2-4; 8 nucleotides align to TRBD1. The J call is doubtful: the DNA matches TRBJ2-5 better. The CDR3 covers 13 residues. Germline CDR1 reads SNHLY; CDR2 reads FYNNEI. The CDR3 nucleotides are TGTGCCAGAGGGGACAGGAATGGGGAGACCCAGTACTTC. Amino acid sequence: CARGDRNGETQYF.

Comments on this clonotype: A read error may be the cause here, since a much bigger clone is one base away. The rearrangement uses TRBV6-4 and TRBJ2-7; 7 bases align to TRBD1. The CDR3 contains 16 residues. Germline V lookup: CDR1 MRHNA, CDR2 SNTAGT. The ends lost 5 bases at V and 7 bases at J; junction bases unmatched: 17. CDR3 residues: CASSLYRGDSYNEQYF. CDR3 coding DNA: TGTGCCAGCAGTCTTTACAGGGGAGACTCCTACAATGAGCAGTACTTC.

Details on this clonotype: A much larger clonotype is one base distant, so this may be a read error. The rearrangement links TRBV29-1 to TRBJ2-4, with no clear D. Germline CDR1 reads SQVTM; CDR2 reads ANQGSEA. The V gene lost 4 bases and the J gene lost 13 bases, with 20 bases spanning the gap. CDR3 length: 13 amino acids. The CDR3 bases are TGCAGCGTTGTGCTAGTGAACTCCAATGAGCAGTACTTC. Its protein is CSVVLVNSNEQYF.

This chain joins TRBV6-6 and TRBJ2-7; the D gene is possibly TRBD2 (7 bases). Germline loops: CDR1 MNHNY, CDR2 SVGAGI (reference sequence). This CDR3 is 17 amino acids long. V shed 0 bases and J shed 3 bases, with 18 bases lying between them. This CDR3 reads CASSYSIVRGEGYEQYF. As DNA, the CDR3 is TGTGCCAGCAGTTACTCGATCGTGAGGGGGGAGGGCTACGAGCAGTACTTC.

This clonotype appeared many times. This chain connects TRBV5-1 to TRBJ2-3, with TRBD2 matching 7 bases. This CDR3 spans 17 amino acids. J lost 2 bases, V lost 2 bases, and 11 bases had no gene match. Germline V gene sequence: CDR1 SGHRS, CDR2 YFSETQ. The CDR3 sequence is CASSFPSLAAFTDTQYF. The CDR3 DNA sequence: TGCGCCAGCAGCTTCCCATCCCTAGCGGCCTTCACAGATACGCAGTATTTT.

The V and J genes are TRBV7-6 and TRBJ2-5; tentative D call: TRBD1 (5 bases). The length of the CDR3 is 15 residues. Trimming cost V 3 bases and J 4 bases, with 15 bases left between them. CDR1 and CDR2 (germline): SGHVS, FNYEAQ. DNA of the CDR3: TGTGCCAGCAGCTTTAATCCAGGGTCCCGAGAGACCCAGTACTTC. This encodes CASSFNPGSRETQYF.

In regard to this clonotype: A much larger clone differs by one base, so this may be a read error. The J gene is TRBJ1-4, the V gene TRBV6-5; possible D gene TRBD1, 5 bases. In germline, CDR1 is MNHEY, CDR2 SVGAGI. CDR3 length: 13 residues. The CDR3 coding sequence is TGTGCCAGCAGGTACTCGACCGGGGGGAAACTGTTTTTT. Its protein product is CASRYSTGGKLFF.

As regards this clonotype: A single base separates this from a much larger clone, so it may be a read error. The chain employs TRBV6-2 or TRBV6-3 and TRBJ2-1; a possible D gene is TRBD1 (5 bases). The V gene lost 6 bases and the J gene lost 5 bases, with 17 bases spanning the gap. Per germline, CDR1 MNHEY and CDR2 SVGEGT. This CDR3 region has 15 residues. CDR3 sequence: CASRPQDTINNEQFF. The DNA for the CDR3 is TGTGCCAGCAGACCTCAGGACACGATTAACAATGAGCAGTTCTTC.

This clonotype came up a few times. The chain is built from TRBV4-3 and TRBJ2-3; weak D call: TRBD2 (6 bases). Trimming pared 6 bases from V and 6 bases from J, leaving 16 bases between. The germline V gene has CDR1 LGHNA and CDR2 YSLEER. The CDR3 consists of 14 residues. The DNA of the CDR3 is TGCGCCAGCAGTACGGGCCCGGGGGTTGATACGCAGTATTTT. Protein: CASSTGPGVDTQYF.

The gene calls are TRBV10-3 and TRBJ1-1; no clear D gene. This CDR3 comprises 12 residues. From germline, CDR1 is ENHRY and CDR2 SYGVKD. V was cut by 5 bases and J by 6 bases, with 10 bases left in between. The CDR3 region is CAISLGGAEAFF. Here the CDR3 DNA reads TGTGCCATCAGTTTGGGCGGGGCTGAAGCTTTCTTT.

This clonotype has ten or more counts. The genes are TRBV12-3 or TRBV12-4 and TRBJ2-2; no definite D call. Trimming removed 2 bases at V and 6 bases at J, with 7 bases between. The CDR3 contains 13 residues. The CDR3 region is CASSLRLAGELFF. DNA of the CDR3: TGTGCCAGCAGTTTACGGTTGGCCGGGGAGCTGTTTTTT.

This clonotype has just a few counts. The V call is TRBV7-2, the J call TRBJ2-5; D might be TRBD1 (6 bases). The CDR3 covers 14 residues. Germline V gene lookup returns CDR1 SGHTA and CDR2 FQGNSA. Trimming cost V 8 bases and J 3 bases, with 16 bases left between them. CDR3 sequence: CASCTGTTKETQYF. The DNA for the CDR3 is TGTGCCAGCTGCACTGGGACAACCAAAGAGACCCAGTACTTC.

The chain links TRBV12-3 or TRBV12-4 to TRBJ2-1, with D maybe TRBD1 (6 bases). The V and J ends lost 6 bases and 8 bases respectively, with 17 bases between them. The CDR3 has 14 residues. The CDR3 DNA reads TGTGCCAGCAGACTTACTGTGGGGGCCGATGAGCAGTTCTTC. Its protein is CASRLTVGADEQFF.

Worth noting for this clonotype: A read error may be the cause here, since a much bigger clone is one base away. The rearrangement joins TRBV20-1 to TRBJ2-7; TRBD2 agrees at 7 bases. This CDR3 contains 13 residues. With 6 bases clipped from V and 4 bases from J, the junction kept 9 bases outside the gene matches. CDR1 and CDR2 from the germline V gene are DFQATT and SNEGSKA (reference sequence). The chain's CDR3 is CSAGGRDSYEQYF. The CDR3 DNA sequence: TGCAGTGCGGGAGGGAGGGATTCTTACGAGCAGTACTTC.

This chain links TRBV12-3 or TRBV12-4 with TRBJ2-7; tentatively, D is TRBD1 or TRBD2 (6 bases each). V shed 3 bases and J shed 3 bases, with 15 bases lying between them. This CDR3 contains 15 residues. The CDR3 DNA follows: TGTGCCAGCAGTTTGAGGGGGGAGAAAAACTACGAGCAGTACTTC. It yields the protein CASSLRGEKNYEQYF.

The chain combines TRBV12-3 or TRBV12-4 with TRBJ2-1, with 8 bases matching TRBD2. The CDR3 runs to 15 residues. The V and J ends lost 3 bases and 9 bases, in that order; junction bases with no gene match: 10. Written as DNA, the CDR3 is TGTGCCAGCAGTTTCGGGGGACTAGGTGGCCTTGAGCAGTTCTTC. Translated, it gives CASSFGGLGGLEQFF.

This clonotype was seen more than once but under ten times. This chain uses TRBV27 with TRBJ1-5, with a possible D match to TRBD1 (5 bases). The CDR3 consists of 17 residues. The V and J ends lost 5 bases and 0 bases respectively, with 17 bases between them. CDR1 MNHEY and CDR2 SMNVEV come from the germline V gene (reference sequence). The CDR3 DNA reads TGTGCCAGCAGTCTGGGGGGGGGAGTAGGTAGCAATCAGCCCCAGCATTTT. Translation gives CASSLGGGVGSNQPQHF.

At least ten counts were recorded for this clonotype. The gene calls are TRBV6-1 and TRBJ2-7; 9 bases line up with TRBD2. CDR1 and CDR2 (germline): MNHNS, SASEGT. The trim removed 10 bases at V and 1 base at J, leaving 11 bases unmatched. The CDR3 is made up of 15 amino acids. The CDR3: CAITEAAGGSYEQYF. CDR3 bases: TGTGCCATCACGGAGGCGGCGGGGGGGTCCTACGAGCAGTACTTC.